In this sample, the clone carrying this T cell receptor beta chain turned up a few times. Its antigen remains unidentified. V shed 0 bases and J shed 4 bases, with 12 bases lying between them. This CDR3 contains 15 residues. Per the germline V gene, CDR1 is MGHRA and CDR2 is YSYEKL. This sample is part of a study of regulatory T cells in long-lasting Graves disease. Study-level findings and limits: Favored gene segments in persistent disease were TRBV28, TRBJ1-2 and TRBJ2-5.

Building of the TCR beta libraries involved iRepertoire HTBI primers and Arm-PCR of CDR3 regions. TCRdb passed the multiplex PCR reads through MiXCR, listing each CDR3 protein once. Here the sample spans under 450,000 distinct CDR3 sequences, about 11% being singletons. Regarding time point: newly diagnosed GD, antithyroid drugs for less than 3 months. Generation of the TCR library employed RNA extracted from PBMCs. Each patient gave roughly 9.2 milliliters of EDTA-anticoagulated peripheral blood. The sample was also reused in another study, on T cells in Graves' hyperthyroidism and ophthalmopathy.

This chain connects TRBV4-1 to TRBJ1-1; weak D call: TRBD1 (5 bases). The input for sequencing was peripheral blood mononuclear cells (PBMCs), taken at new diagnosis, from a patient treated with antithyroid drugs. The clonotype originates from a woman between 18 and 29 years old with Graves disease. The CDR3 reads CASSQDKGVGTEAFF. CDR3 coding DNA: TGCGCCAGCAGCCAAGATAAAGGGGTCGGCACTGAAGCTTTCTTT.